The rows below give T cell receptor beta chains drawn from one sample of a study of shared clonotypes between healthy human individuals. Sequencing was performed with immunoSEQ multiplex PCR; in TCRdb, only in-frame clones are kept and a portion is missing. The table lists some 980,000 clones, approximately 76% of them singletons. Specimen: memory CD4+ T cells sorted from blood. These receptors all come from a man aged 18 to 30 in good health. Each CDR3 is given with its conserved first and last residue. The order of the fields is clone size, V gene, D gene, J gene, CDR3 DNA, CDR3 protein. D genes are given only for firm matches. Clone size is stated in some rows and not others, as once, few, many or a class when expanded.

>NA|TRBV7-2|NA|TRBJ1-5
TGTGCCAGCAGCTTGGGTTTGGGTCAGCCCCAGCATTTT
CASSLGLGQPQHF
>NA|TRBV30|TRBD1|TRBJ1-6
TGTGCCTGGAGACCGGGACAGGGAAATTCACCCCTCCACTTT
CAWRPGQGNSPLHF
>NA|TRBV30|NA|TRBJ1-6
TGTGCCGGGGCCGGGGGTCGCTTAGCTTCACCCCTCCACTTT
CAGAGGRLASPLHF
>NA|TRBV5-4|NA|TRBJ2-7
TGTGCCAGCAGCTTGAACCGCCACTACGAGCAGTACTTC
CASSLNRHYEQYF
>NA|TRBV7-9|NA|TRBJ2-3
TGTGCCAGCAGCTGGGGTTTAGATGCAGATACGCAGTATTTT
CASSWGLDADTQYF
>NA|TRBV7-3|NA|TRBJ1-6
TGTGCCAGCAGCTCCGGGACTCCTGGGAATTCACCCCTCCACTTT
CASSSGTPGNSPLHF
>NA|TRBV11-3|NA|TRBJ1-6
TGTGCCAGCAGCGCGAAGAGGTCCGGGGCACGGCACTATAATTCACCCCTCCACTTT
CASSAKRSGARHYNSPLHF
>NA|TRBV6-5|TRBD1|TRBJ2-5
TGTGCCAGCAGCCACAGGGGGCCGGGTCAAGAGACCCAGTACTTC
CASSHRGPGQETQYF
>NA|TRBV19|NA|TRBJ2-2
TGTGCCAGTAGTATGGGGGGACCGACTAACACCGGGGAGCTGTTTTTT
CASSMGGPTNTGELFF
>NA|TRBV19|NA|TRBJ1-2
TGTGCCAGTAACCATCCGACAGTGAACTATGGCTACACCTTC
CASNHPTVNYGYTF
>once|TRBV9|TRBD1|TRBJ1-4
TGTGCCAGCAGCCTGAGACAGGGGTTGAATGAAAAACTGTTTTTT
CASSLRQGLNEKLFF
>NA|TRBV19|NA|TRBJ1-1
TGTGCCAGTACCCGGACCAACACTGAAGCTTTCTTT
CASTRTNTEAFF
>NA|TRBV2|TRBD1|TRBJ1-5
TGTGCCAGCAGTTTACGGACAGGGGGCAATCAGCCCCAGCATTTT
CASSLRTGGNQPQHF
>NA|TRBV6-5|NA|TRBJ2-3
TGTGCCAGCACTAGCCGGGATACGCAGTATTTT
CASTSRDTQYF
>NA|TRBV29-1|TRBD1|TRBJ2-5
TGCAGCGTTGTCGTGAATAGGGGGCCGGAGACCCAGTACTTC
CSVVVNRGPETQYF
>NA|TRBV2|TRBD2|TRBJ2-5
TGTGCCAGCAGCCTCTGGTCTAGCGGGGGACCAGGGACCCAGTACTTC
CASSLWSSGGPGTQYF
>NA|TRBV29-1|NA|TRBJ1-4
TGCAGCGTTAATGACAGCGACGAAAAACTGTTTTTT
CSVNDSDEKLFF
>NA|TRBV5-1|NA|TRBJ2-6
TGCGCCAGCAGCTCAGCCTCTGGGGCCAACGTCCTGACTTTC
CASSSASGANVLTF
>NA|TRBV4-1|TRBD1|TRBJ1-1
TGCGCCAGCAGCCTATATCGACAGGGTGGTACTGAAGCTTTCTTT
CASSLYRQGGTEAFF
>few|TRBV5-4|NA|TRBJ1-1
TGTGCCAGCAGCCATCAGCGTATGAACACTGAAGCTTTCTTT
CASSHQRMNTEAFF
>once|TRBV7-2|TRBD1|TRBJ2-5
TGTGCCAGCAGCTCCGGATGGACAGGGGGCACCCAAGAGACCCAGTACTTC
CASSSGWTGGTQETQYF
>NA|TRBV6-6|NA|TRBJ2-7
TGTGCCAGCGCATCCCCGCGTGGCTACGAGCAGTACTTC
CASASPRGYEQYF
>NA|TRBV6-6|NA|TRBJ2-3
TGTGCCAGCAGAACTGCTGTGGGGGCTGGCACAGATACGCAGTATTTT
CASRTAVGAGTDTQYF
>many|TRBV18|NA|TRBJ2-2
TGTGCCAGCTCCCTATCCACCGGGGAGCTGTTTTTT
CASSLSTGELFF
>NA|TRBV6-5|TRBD1|TRBJ2-7
TGTGCCAGCAGAGTCCCCGGGACAGGGGTTGGCGAGCAGTACTTC
CASRVPGTGVGEQYF
>NA|TRBV29-1|NA|TRBJ1-2
TGCAGCGTTGAAGATCCCGTCGGGGGGCATGGCTACACCTTC
CSVEDPVGGHGYTF
>NA|TRBV19|TRBD1|TRBJ1-1
TGTGCCAGTAGTGTGCCGGGACAGCGAAACACTGAAGCTTTCTTT
CASSVPGQRNTEAFF
>NA|TRBV18|TRBD2|TRBJ2-1
TGTGCCAGCTCATCGGGGGGGAGCGGGATTAATGAGCAGTTCTTC
CASSSGGSGINEQFF
>once|TRBV18|NA|TRBJ1-6
TGTGCCAGCTCAACAGGGAACGGATGGTTATCACCCCTCCACTTT
CASSTGNGWLSPLHF
>NA|TRBV19|NA|TRBJ1-2
TGTGCCAGTAGTATGCCCCAGGCCGGGACTTTGGTTGGCTACACCTTC
CASSMPQAGTLVGYTF
>NA|TRBV19|NA|TRBJ1-5
TGTGCCAGTAGTATCGCAGGGGTTCGCAATCAGCCCCAGCATTTT
CASSIAGVRNQPQHF
>NA|TRBV28|TRBD1|TRBJ1-5
TGTGCCAGCACAACAGGGGGTTGGCAACCCCAGCATTTT
CASTTGGWQPQHF
>NA|TRBV6-6|NA|TRBJ2-2
TGTGCCAGCAGACCCCTGACAGGACTCTCCGGGGAGCTGTTTTTT
CASRPLTGLSGELFF
>NA|TRBV28|TRBD1|TRBJ2-7
TGTGCCAGCAGCCGGCGACAGGGTCGGACCTACGAGCAGTACTTC
CASSRRQGRTYEQYF
>NA|TRBV19|NA|TRBJ1-2
TGTGCCAGTAGTATCGGCAGGGGCTACACCTTC
CASSIGRGYTF
>NA|TRBV7-6|NA|TRBJ2-5
TGTGCCAGCAGCGGCCAAGAGACCCAGTACTTC
CASSGQETQYF
>NA|TRBV11-3|TRBD2|TRBJ2-2
TGTGCCAGCAGCTTAGAAGGGAGGGCCGGGGAGCTGTTTTTT
CASSLEGRAGELFF
>NA|TRBV5-4|NA|TRBJ1-2
TGTGCCAGCAGCTTCCGGCCAGGGGATGGCTACACCTTC
CASSFRPGDGYTF
>once|TRBV2|NA|TRBJ2-2
TGTGCCAGCAGGATTAGATCCACCGGGGAGCTGTTTTTT
CASRIRSTGELFF
>NA|TRBV7-9|TRBD1|TRBJ1-5
TGTGCCAGCAGCCCCCCCGGGCGGACAGGGGATCAGCCCCAGCATTTT
CASSPPGRTGDQPQHF
>NA|TRBV7-8|NA|TRBJ2-1
TGTGCCAGCAGCTTAGAACTTCAGAGCTCCTACAATGAGCAGTTCTTC
CASSLELQSSYNEQFF
>NA|TRBV29-1|TRBD1|TRBJ2-5
TGCAGCGTTAGCGCTGGACAGGGAGGCGAGACCCAGTACTTC
CSVSAGQGGETQYF
>NA|TRBV7-8|NA|TRBJ1-6
TGTGCCAGCAGCTTATTGATGGGGAATTCACCCCTCCACTTT
CASSLLMGNSPLHF
>NA|TRBV30|NA|TRBJ1-1
TGTGCCTGGAGTCAACCCTCTCCGGGACCGAAAAACACTGAAGCTTTCTTT
CAWSQPSPGPKNTEAFF
>once|TRBV6-5|NA|TRBJ1-1
TGTGCCAGCATATCCAGGGCGCATGGGAACACTGAAGCTTTCTTT
CASISRAHGNTEAFF
>few|TRBV10-2|NA|TRBJ2-1
TGCGCCGCCCTGGCAGGGAACCCCCCCAATGAGCAGTTCTTC
CAALAGNPPNEQFF
>NA|TRBV6-9|NA|TRBJ2-7
TGTGCCAGCAGTTATAGGGGTCGGGGTTTCTCCTACGAGCAGTACTTC
CASSYRGRGFSYEQYF
>NA|TRBV5-5|NA|TRBJ2-7
TGTGCCAGCAGCTGGAGCAGGAGCTCCTACGAGCAGTACTTC
CASSWSRSSYEQYF